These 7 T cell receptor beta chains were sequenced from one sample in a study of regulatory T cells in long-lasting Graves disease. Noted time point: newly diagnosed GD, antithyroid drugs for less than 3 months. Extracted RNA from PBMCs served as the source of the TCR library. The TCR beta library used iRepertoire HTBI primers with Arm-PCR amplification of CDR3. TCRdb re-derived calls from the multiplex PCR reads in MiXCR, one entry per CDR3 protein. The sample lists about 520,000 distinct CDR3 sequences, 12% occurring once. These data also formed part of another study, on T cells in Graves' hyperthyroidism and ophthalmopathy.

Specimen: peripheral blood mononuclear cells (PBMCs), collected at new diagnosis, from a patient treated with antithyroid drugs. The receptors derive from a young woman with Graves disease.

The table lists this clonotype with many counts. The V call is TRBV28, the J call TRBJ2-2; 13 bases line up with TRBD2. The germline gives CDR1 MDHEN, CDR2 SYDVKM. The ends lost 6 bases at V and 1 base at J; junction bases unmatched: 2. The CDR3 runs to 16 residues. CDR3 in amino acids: CASRRTSGRNTGELFF. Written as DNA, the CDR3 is TGTGCCAGCAGACGGACTAGCGGGAGGAACACCGGGGAGCTGTTTTTT.

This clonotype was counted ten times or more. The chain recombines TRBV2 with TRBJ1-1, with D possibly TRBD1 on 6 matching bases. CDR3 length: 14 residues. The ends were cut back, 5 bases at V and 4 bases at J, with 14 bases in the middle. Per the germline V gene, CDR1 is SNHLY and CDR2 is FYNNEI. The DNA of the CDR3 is TGTGCCAGCAGTCCACAGGGTTTGGGCACTGAAGCTTTCTTT. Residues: CASSPQGLGTEAFF.

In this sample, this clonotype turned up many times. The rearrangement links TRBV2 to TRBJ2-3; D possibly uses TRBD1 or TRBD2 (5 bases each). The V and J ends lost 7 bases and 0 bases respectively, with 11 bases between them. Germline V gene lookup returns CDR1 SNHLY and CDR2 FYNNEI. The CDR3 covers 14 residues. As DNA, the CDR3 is TGTGCCAGCACGGGACGGACGAGCACAGATACGCAGTATTTT. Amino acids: CASTGRTSTDTQYF.

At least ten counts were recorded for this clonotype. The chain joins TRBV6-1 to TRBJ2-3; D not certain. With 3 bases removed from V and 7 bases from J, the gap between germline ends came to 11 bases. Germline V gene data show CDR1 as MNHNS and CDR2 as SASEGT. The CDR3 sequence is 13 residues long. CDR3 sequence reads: CASSDAQIHTQYF. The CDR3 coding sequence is TGTGCCAGCAGTGACGCACAGATCCATACGCAGTATTTT.

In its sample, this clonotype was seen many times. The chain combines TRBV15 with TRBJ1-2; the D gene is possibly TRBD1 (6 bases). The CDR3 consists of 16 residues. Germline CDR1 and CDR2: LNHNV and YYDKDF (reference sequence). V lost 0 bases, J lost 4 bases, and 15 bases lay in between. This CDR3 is CATSREIGAGAYGYTF. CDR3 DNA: TGTGCCACCAGCAGAGAAATCGGGGCAGGGGCCTATGGCTACACCTTC. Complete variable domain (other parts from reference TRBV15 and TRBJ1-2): DAMVIQNPRYQVTQFGKPVTLSCSQTLNHNVMYWYQQKSSQAPKLLFHYYDKDFNNEADTPDNFQSRRPNTSFCFLDIRSPGLGDTAMYLCATSREIGAGAYGYTFGSGTRLTVV.

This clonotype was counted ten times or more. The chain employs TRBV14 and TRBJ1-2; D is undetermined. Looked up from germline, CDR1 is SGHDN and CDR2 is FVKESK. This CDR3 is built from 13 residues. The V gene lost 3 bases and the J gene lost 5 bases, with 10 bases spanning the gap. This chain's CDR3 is CASSHGPTYGYTF. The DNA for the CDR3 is TGTGCCAGCAGCCACGGGCCTACTTATGGCTACACCTTC.

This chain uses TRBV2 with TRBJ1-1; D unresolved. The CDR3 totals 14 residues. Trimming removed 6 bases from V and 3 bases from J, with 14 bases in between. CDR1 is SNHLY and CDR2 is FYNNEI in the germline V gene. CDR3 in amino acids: CASSLQLPYTEAFF. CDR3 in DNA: TGTGCCAGCAGCCTACAGTTACCGTACACTGAAGCTTTCTTT.